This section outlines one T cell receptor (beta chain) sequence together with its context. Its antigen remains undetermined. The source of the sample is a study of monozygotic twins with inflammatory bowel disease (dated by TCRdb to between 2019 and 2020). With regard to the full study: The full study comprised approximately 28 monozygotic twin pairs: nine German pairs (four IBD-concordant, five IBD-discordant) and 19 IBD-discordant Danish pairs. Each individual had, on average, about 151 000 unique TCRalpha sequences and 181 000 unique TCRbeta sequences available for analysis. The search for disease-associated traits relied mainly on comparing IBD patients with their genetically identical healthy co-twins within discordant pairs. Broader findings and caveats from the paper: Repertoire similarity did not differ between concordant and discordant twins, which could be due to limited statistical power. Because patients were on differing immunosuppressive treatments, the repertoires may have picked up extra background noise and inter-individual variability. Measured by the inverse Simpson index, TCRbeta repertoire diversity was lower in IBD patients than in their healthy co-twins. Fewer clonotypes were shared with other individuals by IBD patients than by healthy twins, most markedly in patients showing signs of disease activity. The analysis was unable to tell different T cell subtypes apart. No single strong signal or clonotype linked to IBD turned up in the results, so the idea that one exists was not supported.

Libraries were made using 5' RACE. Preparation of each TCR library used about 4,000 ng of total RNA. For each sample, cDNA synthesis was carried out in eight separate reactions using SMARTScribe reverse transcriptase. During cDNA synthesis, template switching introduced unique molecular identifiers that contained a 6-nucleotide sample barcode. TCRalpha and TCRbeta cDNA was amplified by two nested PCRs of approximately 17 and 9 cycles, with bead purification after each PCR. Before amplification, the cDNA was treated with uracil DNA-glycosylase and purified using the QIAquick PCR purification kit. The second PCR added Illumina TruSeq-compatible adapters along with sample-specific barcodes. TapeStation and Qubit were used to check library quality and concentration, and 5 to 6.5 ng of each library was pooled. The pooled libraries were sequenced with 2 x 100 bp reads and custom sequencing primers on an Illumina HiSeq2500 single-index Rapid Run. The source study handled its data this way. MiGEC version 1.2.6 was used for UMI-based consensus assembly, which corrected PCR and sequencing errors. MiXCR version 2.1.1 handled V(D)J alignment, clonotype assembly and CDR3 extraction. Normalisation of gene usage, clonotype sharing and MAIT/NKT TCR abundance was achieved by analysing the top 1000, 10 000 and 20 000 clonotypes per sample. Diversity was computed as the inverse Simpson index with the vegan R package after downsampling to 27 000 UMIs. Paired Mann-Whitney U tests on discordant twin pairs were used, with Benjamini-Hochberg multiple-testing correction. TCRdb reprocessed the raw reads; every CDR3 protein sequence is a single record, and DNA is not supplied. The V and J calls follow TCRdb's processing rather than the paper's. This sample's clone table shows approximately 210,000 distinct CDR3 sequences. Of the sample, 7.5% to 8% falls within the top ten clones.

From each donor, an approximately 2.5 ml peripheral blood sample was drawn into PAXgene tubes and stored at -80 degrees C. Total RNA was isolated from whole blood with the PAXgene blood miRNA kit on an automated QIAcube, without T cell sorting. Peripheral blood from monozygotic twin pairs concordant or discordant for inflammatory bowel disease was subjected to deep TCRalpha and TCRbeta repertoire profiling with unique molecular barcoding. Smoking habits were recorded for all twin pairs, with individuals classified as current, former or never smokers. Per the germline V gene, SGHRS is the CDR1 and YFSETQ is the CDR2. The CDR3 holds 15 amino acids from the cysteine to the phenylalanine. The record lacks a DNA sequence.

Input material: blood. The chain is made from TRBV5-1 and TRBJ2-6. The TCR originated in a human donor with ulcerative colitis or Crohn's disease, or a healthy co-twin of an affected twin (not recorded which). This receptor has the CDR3 CASSLRSSGANVLTF. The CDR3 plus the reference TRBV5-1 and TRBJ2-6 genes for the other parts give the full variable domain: KAGVTQTPRYLIKTRGQQVTLSCSPISGHRSVSWYQQTPGQGLQFLFEYFSETQRNKGNFPGRFSGRQFSNSRSEMNVSTLELGDSALYLCASSLRSSGANVLTFGAGSRLTVL.